Below, one T cell receptor beta chain is given with its context. Its specificity is unknown. The germline CDR1 and CDR2 sequences are KGHSH and LQKENI. The CDR3 runs to 15 residues. Trimming removed 1 base from V and 7 bases from J, with 17 bases in between. Repertoires were generated with immunoSEQ multiplex PCR, while TCRdb's copy carries only in-frame clones and drops some. Counted here are about 240,000 clones, approximately 86% occurring once; the ten biggest clones make up 1% to 1.5%. These data are taken from a study of cytomegalovirus exposure and HLA in healthy donors. Study findings and constraints: Cytomegalovirus-associated status was assigned to approximately 160 TCR beta chains.

The sample comprised PBMCs. The clonotype was recovered from a woman aged 25 to 45 in good health and CMV-seropositive. V gene TRBV18 combines with J gene TRBJ2-7, with a tentative D call TRBD2 (6 bases). CDR3 residues: CASSPHLEGMGEQYF. The DNA for the CDR3 is TGTGCCAGCTCACCACATCTGGAGGGAATGGGGGAGCAGTACTTC.